Listed here are 2 T cell receptor beta chains from one sample, sequenced in a study of blood T cell repertoires in COVID-19. Sequencing used immunoSEQ multiplex PCR; TCRdb keeps in-frame clones, though not all of them. Of about 190,000 clones in the sample, under 90% were seen once. Material for sequencing was peripheral blood. These receptor sequences come from a human donor in a cohort sampled during active COVID-19.

The CDR3 nucleotides read TGTGCCAGCAGCTTATGGCAGGGGGCAATGAACACTGAAGCTTTCTTT. The encoded protein is CASSLWQGAMNTEAFF. The chain uses TRBV7-2 and TRBJ1-1; TRBD1 aligns across 8 bases. Germline V gives CDR1 SGHTA, CDR2 FQGNSA. This CDR3 region has 16 residues. The V segment lost 2 bases and the J segment 0 bases; nucleotides outside the gene matches: 5.

The chain has TRBV2 and TRBJ1-5, with D perhaps matching TRBD1 (6 bases). The V end was cut by 4 bases, the J end by 4 bases, with 23 bases between. CDR1 is SNHLY, CDR2 FYNNEI, per germline. The CDR3 is 18 residues long. The CDR3 sequence: CASSGPRQGLEVNQPQHF. The CDR3 DNA sequence: TGTGCCAGCAGTGGCCCGCGGCAGGGGTTAGAAGTGAATCAGCCCCAGCATTTT.